This entry lists 2 T cell receptor beta chains sequenced from one sample in a study of T cells in localized non-small cell lung cancer. The assay was immunoSEQ multiplex PCR, and TCRdb's table has in-frame clones only and misses some. The sample consists of roughly 26,000 clones, 81% of them appearing once. The material was peripheral blood, obtained before any cancer treatment. Receptor source: a man aged 40-75 years with stage III squamous cell lung carcinoma.

The chain has TRBV30 and TRBJ1-3; TRBD1 agrees at 10 bases. Trimming removed 3 bases from V and 0 bases from J; junction bases left unmatched: 5. Germline CDR1 is GTSNPN and CDR2 is SVGIG (reference sequence). The CDR3 contains 16 residues. The chain's CDR3 is CAWSWDRGSSGNTIYF. In DNA, the CDR3 is TGTGCCTGGAGCTGGGACAGGGGCTCCTCTGGAAACACCATATATTTT.

This rearrangement joins TRBV27 to TRBJ2-1; 12 nucleotides align to TRBD2. The germline CDR1 and CDR2 sequences are MNHEY and SMNVEV (reference sequence). The CDR3 runs to 15 residues. V was pared by 6 bases and J by 7 bases, with 7 bases of the junction left unmatched. CDR3: CASRELAGGGNEQFF. The CDR3 DNA reads as TGTGCCAGCAGGGAACTAGCGGGAGGAGGGAATGAGCAGTTCTTC.